This T cell receptor (beta chain) was observed in a study of OX40 agonist ivuxolimab in advanced cancers. Background for the entire study: The costimulatory receptor OX40 (CD134) was targeted by ivuxolimab, a fully human IgG2 agonistic monoclonal antibody. Intravenous ivuxolimab was administered to patients every 2 weeks at six dose levels: 0.01, 0.1, 0.3, 1.5, 3 and 10 mg/kg. Of the 50 or so patients in dose escalation, 19 had hepatocellular carcinoma, some 15 had melanoma, 9 had renal cell carcinoma and 9 had head and neck cancer. In the dose-escalation cohort, more than 75% of patients were male, and the mean age was around 60 years, with a range of about 23 to 85. Prior anti-PD-1, anti-PD-L1 or anti-CTLA-4 therapy was permitted, and checkpoint inhibitors had been received by 40% to 50% of dose-escalation patients. Partial responses occurred in three dose-escalation patients, of whom one had hepatocellular carcinoma and two had cutaneous melanoma. The purpose of peripheral TCRbeta sequencing was to test whether ivuxolimab changed TCR sequence diversity and led to clonal T-cell expansion. The monotherapy dose-escalation portion (N = 52 patients) of the phase I ivuxolimab trial is reported in the paper. What the research found in general, with its limitations: At doses from 0.1 to 3.0 mg/kg, clonal expansion was seen in both CD4+ and CD8+ blood T cells between baseline and week 6. The antigen specificity of the clonally expanded peripheral T cells was not determined. After ivuxolimab, expanded clones were on average more numerous among CD8+ T cells than among CD4+ T cells. In the 0.1-3.0 mg/kg groups, partial responders had among the lowest normalized peripheral clonal expansion, particularly in CD8+ T cells. Low levels of normalized T-cell clonal expansion were also shown by some nonresponding patients.

Genomic DNA was isolated from the sorted cells so that the TCRbeta CDR3 region could be sequenced. The immunoSEQ Assay was used to sequence the TCRbeta CDR3 regions. TCRdb took this table from immuneACCESS and kept in-frame rearrangements with V and J called. Such tables lack part of the clones; where checked against another copy, unresolved V genes explain under half of the gap, and the rest is unexplained. Recorded for this sample are approximately 17,000 clones; 70% to 85% of them occurred a single time. Together, the top ten hold around 15% of the sample. This clone was counted a few times. Which antigen it targets is not known. Base qualities were left out, and no much larger clone turns up one base away. CDR1 SGHDT and CDR2 YYEEEE were looked up in the germline V gene. The CDR3 goes from the cysteine to the phenylalanine over 11 residues. Solely the CDR3 DNA is kept, with 33 bases framed from the first base. V and J lose 7 bases and 7 bases, and a span of 9 bases separates them.

The trial excluded patients who had a history of autoimmune disease or were on systemic immunosuppression. Peripheral blood for TCR sequencing was collected from all dose cohorts at baseline, on cycle 4 day 1, and on cycle 7 day 1. The samples were drawn from a first-in-human, open-label, multicenter phase I dose-escalation trial of ivuxolimab. Adults with locally advanced or metastatic head and neck squamous cell, hepatocellular, melanoma or renal cell carcinoma were enrolled in the trial. Before TCR sequencing, CD4+ T cells and CD8+ T cells were sorted from peripheral blood as separate populations.

This chain is built from TRBV5-6 and TRBJ2-4; no D segment can be confidently identified. The sequenced sample was CD4+ or CD8+ T cells sorted from blood, obtained in a trial of the OX40 agonist ivuxolimab. The clonotype was recovered from an adult with an advanced solid tumor such as melanoma, head and neck, liver or kidney cancer. The base sequence is TGTGCCAGCGGTGAAGGTAACATTCAGTACTTC. It is translated as CASGEGNIQYF.